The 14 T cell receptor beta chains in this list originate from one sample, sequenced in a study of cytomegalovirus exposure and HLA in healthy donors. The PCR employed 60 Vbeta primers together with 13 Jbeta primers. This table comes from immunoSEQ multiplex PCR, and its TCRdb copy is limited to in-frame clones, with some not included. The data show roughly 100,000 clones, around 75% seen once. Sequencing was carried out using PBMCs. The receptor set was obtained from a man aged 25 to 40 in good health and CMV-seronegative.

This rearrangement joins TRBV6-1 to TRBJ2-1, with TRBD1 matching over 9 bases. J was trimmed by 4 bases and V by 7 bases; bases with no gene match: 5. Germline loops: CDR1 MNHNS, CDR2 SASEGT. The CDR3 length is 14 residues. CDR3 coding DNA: TGTGCCAGCAAGGCCGGGACAGGGTACAATGAGCAGTTCTTC. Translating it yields CASKAGTGYNEQFF.

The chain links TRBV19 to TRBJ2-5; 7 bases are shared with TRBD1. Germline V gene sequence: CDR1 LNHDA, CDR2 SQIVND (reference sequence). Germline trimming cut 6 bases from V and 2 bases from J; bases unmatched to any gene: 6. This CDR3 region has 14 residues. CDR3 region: CASSPTGLQETQYF. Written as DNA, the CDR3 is TGTGCCAGTAGCCCGACAGGGCTTCAAGAGACCCAGTACTTC.

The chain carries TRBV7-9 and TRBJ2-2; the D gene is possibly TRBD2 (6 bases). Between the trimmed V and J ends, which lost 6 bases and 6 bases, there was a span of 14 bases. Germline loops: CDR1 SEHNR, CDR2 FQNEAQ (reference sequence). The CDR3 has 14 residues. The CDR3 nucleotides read TGTGCCAGCAGGCGCGGGGAAGGCGCCGGGGAGCTGTTTTTT. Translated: CASRRGEGAGELFF.

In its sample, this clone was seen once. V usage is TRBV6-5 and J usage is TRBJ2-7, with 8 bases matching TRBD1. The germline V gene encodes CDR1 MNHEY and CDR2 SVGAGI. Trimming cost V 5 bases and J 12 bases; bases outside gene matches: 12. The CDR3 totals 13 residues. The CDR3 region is CASSPPGGAYRYF. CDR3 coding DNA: TGTGCCAGCAGTCCCCCAGGGGGCGCTTACCGGTACTTC.

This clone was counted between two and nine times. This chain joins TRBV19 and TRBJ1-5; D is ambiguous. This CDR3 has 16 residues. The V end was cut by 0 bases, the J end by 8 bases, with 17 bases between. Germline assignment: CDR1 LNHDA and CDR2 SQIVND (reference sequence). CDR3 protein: CASSIDWGETQEPQHF. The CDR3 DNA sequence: TGTGCCAGTAGTATAGATTGGGGAGAGACCCAAGAGCCCCAGCATTTT.

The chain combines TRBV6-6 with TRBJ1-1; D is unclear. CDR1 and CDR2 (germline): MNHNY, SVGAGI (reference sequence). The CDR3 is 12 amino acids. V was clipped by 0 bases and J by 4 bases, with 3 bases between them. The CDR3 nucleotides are TGTGCCAGCAGTTACTCGAGCACTGAAGCTTTCTTT. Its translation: CASSYSSTEAFF.

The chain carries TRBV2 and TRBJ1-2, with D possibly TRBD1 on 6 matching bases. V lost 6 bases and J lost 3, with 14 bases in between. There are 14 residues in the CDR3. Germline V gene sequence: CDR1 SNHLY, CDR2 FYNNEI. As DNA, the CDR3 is TGTGCCAGCAGGAGGAGTGAGGGGGACTATGGCTACACCTTC. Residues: CASRRSEGDYGYTF. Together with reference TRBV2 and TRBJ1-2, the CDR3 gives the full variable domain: EPEVTQTPSHQVTQMGQEVILRCVPISNHLYFYWYRQILGQKVEFLVSFYNNEISEKSEIFDDQFSVERPDGSNFTLKIRSTKLEDSAMYFCASRRSEGDYGYTFGSGTRLTVV.

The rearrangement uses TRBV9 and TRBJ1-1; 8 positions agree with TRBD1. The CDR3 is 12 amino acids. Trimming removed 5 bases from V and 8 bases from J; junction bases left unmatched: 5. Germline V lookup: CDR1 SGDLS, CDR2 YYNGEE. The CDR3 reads CASSGTGGEAFF. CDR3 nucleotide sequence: TGTGCCAGCAGTGGAACAGGGGGGGAAGCTTTCTTT.

The CDR3 sequence is CASSGGYEQYF. In nucleotides, the CDR3 is TGTGCCAGCAGTGGAGGGTACGAGCAGTACTTC. The chain joins TRBV25-1 to TRBJ2-7, with a tentative D call TRBD2 (5 bases). Germline lookup yields CDR1 MGHDK and CDR2 SYGVNS. CDR3 length equals 11 residues. V shed 4 bases and J shed 4 bases, with 5 bases lying between them.

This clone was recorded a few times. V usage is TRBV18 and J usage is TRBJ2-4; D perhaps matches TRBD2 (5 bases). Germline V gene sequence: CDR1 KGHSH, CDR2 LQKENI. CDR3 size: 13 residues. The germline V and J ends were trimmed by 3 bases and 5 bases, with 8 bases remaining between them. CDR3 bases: TGTGCCAGCTCACCGGGGAGACAAAACATTCAGTACTTC. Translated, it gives CASSPGRQNIQYF.

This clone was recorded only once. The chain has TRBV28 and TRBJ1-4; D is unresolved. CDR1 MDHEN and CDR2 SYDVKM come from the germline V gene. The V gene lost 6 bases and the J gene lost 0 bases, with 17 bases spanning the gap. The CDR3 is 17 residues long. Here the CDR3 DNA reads TGTGCCAGCAGACCCATCAAACGAGTTGCAACTAATGAAAAACTGTTTTTT. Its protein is CASRPIKRVATNEKLFF.

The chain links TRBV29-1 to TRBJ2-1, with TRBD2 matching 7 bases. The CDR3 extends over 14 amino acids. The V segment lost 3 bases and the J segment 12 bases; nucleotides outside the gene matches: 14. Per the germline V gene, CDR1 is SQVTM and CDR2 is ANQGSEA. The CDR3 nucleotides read TGCAGCGTTGATCGGGCTAGCGGCCAAAGCGGGCAGTTCTTC. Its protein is CSVDRASGQSGQFF.

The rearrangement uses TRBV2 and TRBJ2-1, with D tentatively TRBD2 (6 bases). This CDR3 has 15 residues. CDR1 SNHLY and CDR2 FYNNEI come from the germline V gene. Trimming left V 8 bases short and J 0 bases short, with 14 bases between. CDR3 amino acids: CASGGGPPSYNEQFF. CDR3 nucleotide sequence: TGTGCCAGCGGAGGAGGGCCGCCCTCCTACAATGAGCAGTTCTTC.

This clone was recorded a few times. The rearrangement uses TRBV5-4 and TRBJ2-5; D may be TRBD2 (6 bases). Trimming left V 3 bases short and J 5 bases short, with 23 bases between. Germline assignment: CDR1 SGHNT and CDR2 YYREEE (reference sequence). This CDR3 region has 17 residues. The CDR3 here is CASSSGTLLTGWETQYF. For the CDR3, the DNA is TGTGCCAGCAGCTCGGGGACTTTGCTCACCGGATGGGAGACCCAGTACTTC.